This T cell receptor beta chain was obtained from a study of T cells in Graves' hyperthyroidism and ophthalmopathy. At the level of the study: Blood was drawn when the patient was first diagnosed and still untreated.

This clonotype occurred many times. Amplified regions were TCR beta CDR3 sequences from RNA transcripts. HTBI primers were employed in a first-round RT-PCR of the TCR CDR3. MiXCR was run by TCRdb on the multiplex PCR reads, yielding one entry per CDR3 protein. The sample yields roughly 380,000 distinct CDR3 sequences, approximately 15% seen once. Losses at the gene ends were 4 bases for V and 2 bases for J; bases not matched to a gene: 5. Germline CDR1 reads SGHAT; CDR2 reads FQDESV (reference sequence). The CDR3 length is 16 residues. Exclusion of patients followed from uncontrolled infection, other autoimmune disease, pregnancy or lactation. It was 10 ml of fresh peripheral blood that supplied the PBMCs.

Sequencing was done on a sample of blood. The receptor's source is a woman aged 55-69 years with Graves' hyperthyroidism. This rearrangement joins TRBV11-1 to TRBJ2-1; 10 bases match TRBD2. CDR3 nucleotide sequence: TGTGCCAGCAGCTCGGTTCTAGCGGGAGCCTACAATGAGCAGTTCTTC. It codes for CASSSVLAGAYNEQFF.